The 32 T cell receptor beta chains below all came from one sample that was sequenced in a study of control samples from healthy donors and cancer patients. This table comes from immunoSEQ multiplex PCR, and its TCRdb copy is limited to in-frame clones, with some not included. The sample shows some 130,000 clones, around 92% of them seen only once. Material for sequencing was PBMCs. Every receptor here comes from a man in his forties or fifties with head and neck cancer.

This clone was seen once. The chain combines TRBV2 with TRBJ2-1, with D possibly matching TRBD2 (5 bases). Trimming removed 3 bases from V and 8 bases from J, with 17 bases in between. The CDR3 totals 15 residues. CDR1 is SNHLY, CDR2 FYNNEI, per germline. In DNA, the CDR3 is TGTGCCAGCAGTGAGAGGGCCATTAACTATTATGAGCAGTTCTTC. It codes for CASSERAINYYEQFF. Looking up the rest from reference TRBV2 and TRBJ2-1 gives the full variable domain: EPEVTQTPSHQVTQMGQEVILRCVPISNHLYFYWYRQILGQKVEFLVSFYNNEISEKSEIFDDQFSVERPDGSNFTLKIRSTKLEDSAMYFCASSERAINYYEQFFGPGTRLTVL.

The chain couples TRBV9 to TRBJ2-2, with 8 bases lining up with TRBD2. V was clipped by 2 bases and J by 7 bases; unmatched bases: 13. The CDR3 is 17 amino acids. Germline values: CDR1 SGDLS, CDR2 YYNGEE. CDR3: CASSVLLAVTSGGELFF. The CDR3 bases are TGTGCCAGCAGCGTTTTACTAGCGGTTACGTCCGGCGGGGAGCTGTTTTTT.

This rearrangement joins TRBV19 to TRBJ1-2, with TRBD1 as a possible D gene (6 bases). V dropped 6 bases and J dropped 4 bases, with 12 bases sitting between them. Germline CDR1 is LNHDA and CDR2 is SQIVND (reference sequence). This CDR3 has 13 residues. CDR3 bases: TGTGCCAGTAGGTCCCAGGACAGCTATGGCTACACCTTC. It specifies CASRSQDSYGYTF. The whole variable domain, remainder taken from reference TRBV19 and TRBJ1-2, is DGGITQSPKYLFRKEGQNVTLSCEQNLNHDAMYWYRQDPGQGLRLIYYSQIVNDFQKGDIAEGYSVSREKKESFPLTVTSAQKNPTAFYLCASRSQDSYGYTFGSGTRLTVV.

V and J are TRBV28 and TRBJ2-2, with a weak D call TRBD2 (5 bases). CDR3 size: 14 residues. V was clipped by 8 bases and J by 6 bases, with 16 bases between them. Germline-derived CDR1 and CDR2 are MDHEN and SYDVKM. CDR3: CASFPSGWAGELFF. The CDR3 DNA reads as TGTGCCAGCTTTCCCTCGGGGTGGGCCGGGGAGCTGTTTTTT.

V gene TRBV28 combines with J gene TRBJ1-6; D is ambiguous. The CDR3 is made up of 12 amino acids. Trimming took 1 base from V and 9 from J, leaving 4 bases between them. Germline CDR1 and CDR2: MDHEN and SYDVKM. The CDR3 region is CASSLLGSPLHF. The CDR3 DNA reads TGTGCCAGCAGTTTATTGGGTTCACCCCTCCACTTT.

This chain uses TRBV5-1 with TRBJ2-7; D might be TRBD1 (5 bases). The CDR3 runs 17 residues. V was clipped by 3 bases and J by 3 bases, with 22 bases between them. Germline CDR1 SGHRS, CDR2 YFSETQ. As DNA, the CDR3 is TGCGCCAGCAGCTACACCCCAGGGCCAGAATTCCGCTACGAGCAGTACTTC. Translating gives CASSYTPGPEFRYEQYF.

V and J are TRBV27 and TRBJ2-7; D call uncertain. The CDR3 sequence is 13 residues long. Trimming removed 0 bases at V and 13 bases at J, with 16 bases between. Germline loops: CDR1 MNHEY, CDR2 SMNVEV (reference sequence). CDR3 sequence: CASSLSTWELLYF. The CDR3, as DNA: TGTGCCAGCAGTTTATCGACGTGGGAACTGCTCTACTTC.

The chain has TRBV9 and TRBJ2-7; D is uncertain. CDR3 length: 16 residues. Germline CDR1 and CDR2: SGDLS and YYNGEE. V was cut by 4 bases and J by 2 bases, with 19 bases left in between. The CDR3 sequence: CASSPHLRTRPYEQYF. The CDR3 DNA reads TGTGCCAGCAGCCCCCACCTTAGGACGAGACCCTACGAGCAGTACTTC.

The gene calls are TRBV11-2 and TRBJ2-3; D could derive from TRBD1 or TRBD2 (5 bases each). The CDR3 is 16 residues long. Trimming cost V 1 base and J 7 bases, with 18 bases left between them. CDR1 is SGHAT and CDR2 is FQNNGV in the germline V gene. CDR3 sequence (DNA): TGTGCCAGCAGCTTAGGAGGGACCAGGAGTGTGAATACGCAGTATTTT. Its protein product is CASSLGGTRSVNTQYF. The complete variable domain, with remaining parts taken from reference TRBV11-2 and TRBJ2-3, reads EAGVAQSPRYKIIEKRQSVAFWCNPISGHATLYWYQQILGQGPKLLIQFQNNGVVDDSQLPKDRFSAERLKGVDSTLKIQPAKLEDSAVYLCASSLGGTRSVNTQYFGPGTRLTVL.

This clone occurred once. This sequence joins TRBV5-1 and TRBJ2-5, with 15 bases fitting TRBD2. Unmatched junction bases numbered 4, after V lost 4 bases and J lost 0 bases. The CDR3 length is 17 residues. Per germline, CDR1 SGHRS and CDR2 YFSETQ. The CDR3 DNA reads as TGCGCCAGCAGCCCGGGACTAGCGGGAGGCCACCAAGAGACCCAGTACTTC. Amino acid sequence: CASSPGLAGGHQETQYF. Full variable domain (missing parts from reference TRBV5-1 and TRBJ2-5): KAGVTQTPRYLIKTRGQQVTLSCSPISGHRSVSWYQQTPGQGLQFLFEYFSETQRNKGNFPGRFSGRQFSNSRSEMNVSTLELGDSALYLCASSPGLAGGHQETQYFGPGTRLLVL.

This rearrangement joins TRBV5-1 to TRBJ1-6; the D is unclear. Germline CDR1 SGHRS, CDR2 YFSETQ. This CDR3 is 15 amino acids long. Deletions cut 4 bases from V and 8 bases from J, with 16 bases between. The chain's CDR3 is CASSQWTHVDSPLHF. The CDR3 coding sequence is TGCGCCAGCAGCCAATGGACGCACGTGGATTCACCCCTCCACTTT.

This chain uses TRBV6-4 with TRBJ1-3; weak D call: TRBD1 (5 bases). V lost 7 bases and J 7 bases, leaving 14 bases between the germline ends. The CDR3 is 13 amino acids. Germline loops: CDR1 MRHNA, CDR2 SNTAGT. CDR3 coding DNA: TGTGCCAGCAACCATCCTTGGGGGAACACCATATATTTT. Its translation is CASNHPWGNTIYF.

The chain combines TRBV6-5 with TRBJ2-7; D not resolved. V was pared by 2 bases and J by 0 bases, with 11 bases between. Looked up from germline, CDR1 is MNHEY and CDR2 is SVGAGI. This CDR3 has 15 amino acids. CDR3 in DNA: TGTGCCAGCAGTTACGCCCTCGGAAGCTCCTACGAGCAGTACTTC. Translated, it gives CASSYALGSSYEQYF.

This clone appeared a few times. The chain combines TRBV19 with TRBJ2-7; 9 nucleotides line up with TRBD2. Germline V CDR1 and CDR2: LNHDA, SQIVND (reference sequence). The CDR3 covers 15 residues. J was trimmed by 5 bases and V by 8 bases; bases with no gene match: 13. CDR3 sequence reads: CASQPIAGDSDEQYF. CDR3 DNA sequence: TGTGCCAGTCAACCTATAGCGGGAGACTCGGACGAGCAGTACTTC.

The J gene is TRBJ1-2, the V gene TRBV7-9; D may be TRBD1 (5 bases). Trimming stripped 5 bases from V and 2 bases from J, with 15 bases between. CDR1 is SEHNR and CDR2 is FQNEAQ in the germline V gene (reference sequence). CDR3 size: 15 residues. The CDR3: CASSTTGTANYGYTF. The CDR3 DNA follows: TGTGCCAGCAGCACAACCGGGACGGCAAACTATGGCTACACCTTC.

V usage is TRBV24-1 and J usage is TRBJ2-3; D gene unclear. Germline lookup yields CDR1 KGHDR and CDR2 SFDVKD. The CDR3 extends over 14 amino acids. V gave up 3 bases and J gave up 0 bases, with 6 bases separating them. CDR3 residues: CATSDVGSTDTQYF. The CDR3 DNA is TGTGCCACCAGTGATGTTGGCAGCACAGATACGCAGTATTTT.

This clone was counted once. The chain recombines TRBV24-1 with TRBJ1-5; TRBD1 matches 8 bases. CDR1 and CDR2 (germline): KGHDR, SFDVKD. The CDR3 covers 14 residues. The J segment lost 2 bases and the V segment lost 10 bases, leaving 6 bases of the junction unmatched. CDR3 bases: TGTGCCACGGCAAAGGGACAGGGCAATCAGCCCCAGCATTTT. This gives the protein CATAKGQGNQPQHF.

In DNA, the CDR3 is TGTGCCAGCAGCCCTGGGCGGGCTTCCTACGAGCAGTACTTC. This encodes CASSPGRASYEQYF. The V call is TRBV7-9, the J call TRBJ2-7; the D gene is possibly TRBD2 (5 bases). Per the germline V gene, CDR1 is SEHNR and CDR2 is FQNEAQ (reference sequence). The CDR3 is 14 residues long. V was shortened by 5 bases and J by 1 base, with 12 bases between the two germline ends.

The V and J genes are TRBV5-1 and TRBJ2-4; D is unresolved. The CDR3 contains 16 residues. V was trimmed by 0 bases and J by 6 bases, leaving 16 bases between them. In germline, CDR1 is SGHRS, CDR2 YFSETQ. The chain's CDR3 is CASSLEAGGPGNIQYF. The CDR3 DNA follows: TGCGCCAGCAGCTTGGAGGCAGGTGGCCCGGGAAACATTCAGTACTTC.

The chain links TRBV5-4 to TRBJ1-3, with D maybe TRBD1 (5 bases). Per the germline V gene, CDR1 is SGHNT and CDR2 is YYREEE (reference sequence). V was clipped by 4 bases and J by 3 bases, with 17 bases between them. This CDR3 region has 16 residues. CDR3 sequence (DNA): TGTGCCAGCAGCCCGGGGGGGGTTTCGATTGGAAACACCATATATTTT. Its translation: CASSPGGVSIGNTIYF.

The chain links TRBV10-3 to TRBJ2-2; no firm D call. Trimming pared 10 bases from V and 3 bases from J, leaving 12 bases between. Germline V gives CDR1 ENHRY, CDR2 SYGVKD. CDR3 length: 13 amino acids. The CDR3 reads CATESQDTGELFF. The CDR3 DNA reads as TGTGCCACGGAGTCGCAGGACACCGGGGAGCTGTTTTTT.

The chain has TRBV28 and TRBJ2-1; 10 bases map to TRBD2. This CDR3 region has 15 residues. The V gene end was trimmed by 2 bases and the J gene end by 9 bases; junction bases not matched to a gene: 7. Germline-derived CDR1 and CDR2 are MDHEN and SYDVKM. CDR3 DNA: TGTGCCAGCAGTTTAAACCTAGCGGGAGAAGGTGAGCAGTTCTTC. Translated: CASSLNLAGEGEQFF.

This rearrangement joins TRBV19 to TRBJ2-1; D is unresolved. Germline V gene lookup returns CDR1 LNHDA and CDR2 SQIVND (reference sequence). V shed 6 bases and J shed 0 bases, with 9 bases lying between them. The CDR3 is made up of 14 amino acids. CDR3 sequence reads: CASRGIDSYNEQFF. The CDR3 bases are TGTGCCAGTAGGGGGATAGACTCCTACAATGAGCAGTTCTTC.

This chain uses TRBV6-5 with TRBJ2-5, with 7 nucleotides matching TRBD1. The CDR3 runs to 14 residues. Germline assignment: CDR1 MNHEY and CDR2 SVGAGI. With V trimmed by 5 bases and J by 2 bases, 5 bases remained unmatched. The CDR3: CASSRDSLQETQYF. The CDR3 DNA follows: TGTGCCAGCAGTCGGGACAGCCTTCAAGAGACCCAGTACTTC.

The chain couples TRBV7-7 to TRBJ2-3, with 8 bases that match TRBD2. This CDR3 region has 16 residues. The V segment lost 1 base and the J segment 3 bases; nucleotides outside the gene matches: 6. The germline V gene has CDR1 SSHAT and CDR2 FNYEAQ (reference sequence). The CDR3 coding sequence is TGTGCCAGCAGCTTAGGTACTAGCGGCGAGACAGATACGCAGTATTTT. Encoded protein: CASSLGTSGETDTQYF.

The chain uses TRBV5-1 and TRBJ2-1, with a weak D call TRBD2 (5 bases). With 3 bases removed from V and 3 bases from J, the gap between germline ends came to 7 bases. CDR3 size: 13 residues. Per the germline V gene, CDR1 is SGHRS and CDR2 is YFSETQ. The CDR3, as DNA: TGCGCCAGCAGCTCCACTAGCTACAATGAGCAGTTCTTC. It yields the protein CASSSTSYNEQFF. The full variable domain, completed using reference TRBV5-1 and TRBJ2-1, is KAGVTQTPRYLIKTRGQQVTLSCSPISGHRSVSWYQQTPGQGLQFLFEYFSETQRNKGNFPGRFSGRQFSNSRSEMNVSTLELGDSALYLCASSSTSYNEQFFGPGTRLTVL.

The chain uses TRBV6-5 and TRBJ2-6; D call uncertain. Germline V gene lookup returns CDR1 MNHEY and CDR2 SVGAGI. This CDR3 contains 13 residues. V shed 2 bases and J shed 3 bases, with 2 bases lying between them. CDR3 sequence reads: CASSYGGANVLTF. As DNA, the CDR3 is TGTGCCAGCAGTTACGGTGGGGCCAACGTCCTGACTTTC.

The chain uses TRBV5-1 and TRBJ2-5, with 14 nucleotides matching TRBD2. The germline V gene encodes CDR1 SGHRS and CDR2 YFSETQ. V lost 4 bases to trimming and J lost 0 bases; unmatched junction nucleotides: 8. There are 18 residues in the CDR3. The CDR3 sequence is CASSRGTSGGPYQETQYF. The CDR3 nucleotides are TGCGCCAGCAGCCGGGGGACTAGCGGGGGCCCGTACCAAGAGACCCAGTACTTC.

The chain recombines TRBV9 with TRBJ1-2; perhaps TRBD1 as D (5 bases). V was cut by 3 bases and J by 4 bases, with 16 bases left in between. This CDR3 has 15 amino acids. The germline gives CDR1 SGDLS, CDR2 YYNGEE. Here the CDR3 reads CASSAGLRGVYGYTF. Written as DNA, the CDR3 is TGTGCCAGCAGCGCCGGGCTTCGGGGCGTCTATGGCTACACCTTC.

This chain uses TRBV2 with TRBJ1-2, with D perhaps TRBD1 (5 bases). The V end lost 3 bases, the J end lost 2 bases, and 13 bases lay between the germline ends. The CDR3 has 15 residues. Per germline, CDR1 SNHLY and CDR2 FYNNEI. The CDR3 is CASSDSGDLNYGYTF. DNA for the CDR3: TGTGCCAGCAGTGATTCGGGGGACCTCAACTATGGCTACACCTTC.

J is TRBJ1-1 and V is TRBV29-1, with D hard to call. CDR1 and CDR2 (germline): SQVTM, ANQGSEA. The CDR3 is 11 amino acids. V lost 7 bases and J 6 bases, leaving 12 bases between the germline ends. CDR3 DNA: TGCAGCGATTGGACGGGCCCTGAAGCTTTCTTT. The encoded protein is CSDWTGPEAFF.

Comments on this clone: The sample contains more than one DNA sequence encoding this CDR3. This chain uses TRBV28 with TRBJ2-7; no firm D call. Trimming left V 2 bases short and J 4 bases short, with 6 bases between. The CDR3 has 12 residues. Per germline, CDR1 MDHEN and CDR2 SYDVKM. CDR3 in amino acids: CASSLVGYEQYF. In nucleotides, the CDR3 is TGTGCCAGCAGTTTAGTCGGGTACGAGCAGTACTTC.